Listed below are T cell receptor beta chains from one sample, sequenced in a study of CD8+ T cells in alopecia areata. Measured with immunoSEQ multiplex PCR; TCRdb has only the in-frame clones, and not every one. The top ten clones hold 36% of a sample with some 150,000 clones, more than 55% of them seen once. Specimen: CD8+ T cells sorted from blood. These receptors all stem from a human donor in good health. The CDR3 runs from the conserved cysteine through the conserved F or W. A D gene is named only where the DNA matches it firmly. Only some rows state a clone size, as once, few, many or a class for expanded clones.

j_gene: TRBJ2-7; d_gene: NA; abundance: NA; v_gene: TRBV29-1; CDR3aa: CSVETVDSYEQYF; CDR3nt: TGCAGCGTTGAAACGGTCGACAGCTACGAGCAGTACTTC
j_gene: TRBJ2-7; d_gene: NA; abundance: few; v_gene: TRBV5-1; CDR3aa: CASSLGTFSSYEQYF; CDR3nt: TGCGCCAGCAGCTTGGGGACGTTCAGCTCCTACGAGCAGTACTTC
j_gene: TRBJ2-5; d_gene: TRBD2; abundance: NA; v_gene: TRBV12-5; CDR3aa: CASGLTTSVETQYF; CDR3nt: TGTGCTAGTGGTTTGACGACTAGCGTTGAGACCCAGTACTTC
j_gene: TRBJ2-7; d_gene: TRBD2; abundance: NA; v_gene: TRBV27; CDR3aa: CASSLGGIGYEQYF; CDR3nt: TGTGCCAGCAGTCTGGGGGGGATCGGTTACGAGCAGTACTTC
j_gene: TRBJ2-1; d_gene: NA; abundance: NA; v_gene: TRBV14; CDR3aa: CASSHRGLKDNEQFF; CDR3nt: TGTGCCAGCAGCCACCGGGGACTTAAAGACAATGAGCAGTTCTTC
j_gene: TRBJ2-1; d_gene: NA; abundance: NA; v_gene: TRBV2; CDR3aa: CASSAFPGSWDSEQFF; CDR3nt: TGTGCCAGCAGTGCGTTCCCGGGCTCTTGGGATAGTGAGCAGTTCTTC
j_gene: TRBJ2-1; d_gene: TRBD2; abundance: NA; v_gene: TRBV5-1; CDR3aa: CASSLARGLADWFSSYNEQFF; CDR3nt: TGCGCCAGCAGCTTGGCTAGGGGACTAGCGGATTGGTTTAGCTCCTACAATGAGCAGTTCTTC
j_gene: TRBJ2-5; d_gene: TRBD2; abundance: NA; v_gene: TRBV13; CDR3aa: CASSSRGGLAGVETQYF; CDR3nt: TGTGCCAGCAGCTCAAGGGGCGGACTAGCGGGAGTGGAGACCCAGTACTTC
j_gene: TRBJ2-7; d_gene: TRBD2; abundance: NA; v_gene: TRBV4-1; CDR3aa: CASSQDRGLAGDYYEQYF; CDR3nt: TGCGCCAGCAGCCAAGATCGAGGACTAGCGGGAGACTACTACGAGCAGTACTTC
j_gene: TRBJ2-2; d_gene: NA; abundance: NA; v_gene: TRBV19; CDR3aa: CASSKAPGTGELFF; CDR3nt: TGTGCCAGTAGCAAAGCCCCGGGCACCGGGGAGCTGTTTTTT
j_gene: TRBJ2-7; d_gene: NA; abundance: few; v_gene: TRBV7-9; CDR3aa: CASSGSSRPSYEQYF; CDR3nt: TGTGCCAGCAGCGGATCTAGCCGCCCCTCCTACGAGCAGTACTTC
j_gene: TRBJ2-2; d_gene: NA; abundance: NA; v_gene: TRBV13; CDR3aa: CASSPGAGELFF; CDR3nt: TGTGCCAGCAGCCCAGGGGCCGGGGAGCTGTTTTTT
j_gene: TRBJ2-1; d_gene: NA; abundance: NA; v_gene: TRBV11-2; CDR3aa: CASSLGGLYSSYNEQFF; CDR3nt: TGTGCCAGCAGCTTAGGGGGGCTTTATAGCTCCTACAATGAGCAGTTCTTC
j_gene: TRBJ2-5; d_gene: NA; abundance: NA; v_gene: TRBV11-3; CDR3aa: CASSPSRAETQYF; CDR3nt: TGTGCCAGCAGCCCATCCAGAGCGGAGACCCAGTACTTC
j_gene: TRBJ2-5; d_gene: NA; abundance: NA; v_gene: TRBV6-5; CDR3aa: CASSSQGTQYF; CDR3nt: TGTGCCAGCAGTTCACAGGGAACCCAGTACTTC
j_gene: TRBJ2-4; d_gene: TRBD2; abundance: NA; v_gene: TRBV29-1; CDR3aa: CSVEYPGLAGHIQYF; CDR3nt: TGCAGCGTTGAATACCCGGGACTAGCGGGACACATTCAGTACTTC
j_gene: TRBJ1-1; d_gene: NA; abundance: few; v_gene: TRBV7-2; CDR3aa: CASSPPSATEAFF; CDR3nt: TGTGCCAGCAGCCCACCCTCCGCCACTGAAGCTTTCTTT
j_gene: TRBJ2-2; d_gene: NA; abundance: NA; v_gene: TRBV5-4; CDR3aa: CASSLVIGGSGELFF; CDR3nt: TGTGCCAGCAGCTTGGTAATCGGCGGCTCCGGGGAGCTGTTTTTT
j_gene: TRBJ2-7; d_gene: TRBD2; abundance: NA; v_gene: TRBV9; CDR3aa: CASSPTAGLAREQYF; CDR3nt: TGTGCCAGCAGCCCAACAGCCGGACTAGCTCGCGAGCAGTACTTC
j_gene: TRBJ1-5; d_gene: NA; abundance: once; v_gene: TRBV2; CDR3aa: CASSEGQYYQPQHF; CDR3nt: TGTGCCAGCAGTGAAGGACAGTACTATCAGCCCCAGCATTTT